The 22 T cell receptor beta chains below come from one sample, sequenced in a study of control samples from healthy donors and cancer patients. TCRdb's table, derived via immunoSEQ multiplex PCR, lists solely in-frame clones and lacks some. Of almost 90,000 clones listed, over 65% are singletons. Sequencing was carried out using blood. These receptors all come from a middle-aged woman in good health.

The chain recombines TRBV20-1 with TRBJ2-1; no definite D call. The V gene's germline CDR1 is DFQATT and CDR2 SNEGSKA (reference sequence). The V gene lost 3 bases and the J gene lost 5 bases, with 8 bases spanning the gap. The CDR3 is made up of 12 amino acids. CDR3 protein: CSASRQNNEQFF. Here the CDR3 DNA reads TGCAGTGCTAGTAGGCAGAACAATGAGCAGTTCTTC.

The CDR3 is CASSDTGDSGNTIYF. DNA for the CDR3: TGTGCCAGCAGTGACACGGGGGACTCTGGAAACACCATATATTTT. V is TRBV6-4 and J is TRBJ1-3, with D maybe TRBD1 (5 bases). V was trimmed by 2 bases and J by 0 bases, leaving 8 bases between them. The CDR3 is 15 amino acids. CDR1 is MRHNA, CDR2 SNTAGT, per germline.

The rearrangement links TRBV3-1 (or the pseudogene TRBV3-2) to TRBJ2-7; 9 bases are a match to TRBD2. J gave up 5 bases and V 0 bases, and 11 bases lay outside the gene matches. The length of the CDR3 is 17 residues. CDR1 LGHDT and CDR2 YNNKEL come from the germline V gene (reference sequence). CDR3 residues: CASSQDGRGGALDEQYF. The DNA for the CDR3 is TGTGCCAGCAGCCAAGATGGTCGCGGGGGGGCGCTTGACGAGCAGTACTTC.

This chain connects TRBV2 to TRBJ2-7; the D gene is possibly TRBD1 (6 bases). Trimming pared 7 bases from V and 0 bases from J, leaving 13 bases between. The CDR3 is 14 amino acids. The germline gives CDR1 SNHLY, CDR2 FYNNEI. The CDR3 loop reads CASTLTGHSYEQYF. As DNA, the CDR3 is TGTGCCAGCACCCTGACAGGACACTCCTACGAGCAGTACTTC.

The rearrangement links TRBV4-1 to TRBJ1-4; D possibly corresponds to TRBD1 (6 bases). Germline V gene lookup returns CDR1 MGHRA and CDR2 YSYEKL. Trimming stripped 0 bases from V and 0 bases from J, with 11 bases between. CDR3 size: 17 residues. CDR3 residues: CASSQEDRKTTNEKLFF. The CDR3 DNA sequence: TGCGCCAGCAGCCAAGAGGACAGAAAGACAACTAATGAAAAACTGTTTTTT.

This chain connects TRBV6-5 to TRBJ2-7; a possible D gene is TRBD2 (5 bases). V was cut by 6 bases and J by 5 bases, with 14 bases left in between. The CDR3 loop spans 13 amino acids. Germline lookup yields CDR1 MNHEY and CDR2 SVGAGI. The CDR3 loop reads CASSPLPGDEQYF. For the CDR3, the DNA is TGTGCCAGCAGCCCACTACCCGGGGACGAGCAGTACTTC.

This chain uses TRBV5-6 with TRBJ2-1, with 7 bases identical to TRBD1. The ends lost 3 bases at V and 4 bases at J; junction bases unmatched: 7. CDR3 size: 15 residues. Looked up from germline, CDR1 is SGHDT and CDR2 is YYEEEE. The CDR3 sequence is CASSSRQGWYNEQFF. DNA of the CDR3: TGTGCCAGCAGCTCGCGACAGGGTTGGTACAATGAGCAGTTCTTC.

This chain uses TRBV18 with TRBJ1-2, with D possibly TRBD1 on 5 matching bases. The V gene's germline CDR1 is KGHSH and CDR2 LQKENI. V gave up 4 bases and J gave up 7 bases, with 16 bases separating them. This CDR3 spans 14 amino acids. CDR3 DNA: TGTGCCAGCTCACAGGGCCAGGGCAACGGTGGCTACACCTTC. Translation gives CASSQGQGNGGYTF.

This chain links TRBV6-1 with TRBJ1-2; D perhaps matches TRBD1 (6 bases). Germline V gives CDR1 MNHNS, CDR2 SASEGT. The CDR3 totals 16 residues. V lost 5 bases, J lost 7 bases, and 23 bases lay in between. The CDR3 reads CASSKEPGHVLGGYTF. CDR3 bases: TGTGCCAGCAGTAAAGAACCGGGACATGTCTTAGGTGGCTACACCTTC.

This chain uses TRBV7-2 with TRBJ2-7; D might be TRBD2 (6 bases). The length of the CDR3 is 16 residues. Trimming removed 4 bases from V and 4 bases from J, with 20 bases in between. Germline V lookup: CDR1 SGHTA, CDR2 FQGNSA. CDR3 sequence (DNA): TGTGCCAGCAGCTCGGATACAGGAGGGCCTGGGTACGAGCAGTACTTC. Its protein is CASSSDTGGPGYEQYF.

DNA of the CDR3: TGTGCTAGTGGCCGGGGCGAAGGCGGCTACACCTTC. Its translation is CASGRGEGGYTF. This rearrangement joins TRBV12-5 to TRBJ1-2; the D gene is possibly TRBD1 (5 bases). Trimming took off 6 bases at V and 8 bases at J, with 13 bases between the two ends. The CDR3 spans 12 residues. Germline V gene sequence: CDR1 LGHNT, CDR2 FRNRAP.

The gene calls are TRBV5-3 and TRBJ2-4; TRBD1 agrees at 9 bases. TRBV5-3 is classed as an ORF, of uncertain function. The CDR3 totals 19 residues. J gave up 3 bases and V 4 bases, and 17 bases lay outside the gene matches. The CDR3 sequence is CARSPADTGDRVIKNIQYF. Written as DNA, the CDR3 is TGTGCCAGAAGCCCCGCGGACACTGGGGACAGGGTGATCAAAAACATTCAGTACTTC.

The CDR3 here is CASSRLAGTDTQYF. The CDR3 DNA follows: TGTGCCAGCTCACGACTAGCGGGGACAGATACGCAGTATTTT. This sequence joins TRBV18 and TRBJ2-3, with 11 bases fitting TRBD2. J gave up 3 bases and V 4 bases, and 0 bases lay outside the gene matches. Germline CDR1 reads KGHSH; CDR2 reads LQKENI. The CDR3 loop spans 14 amino acids.

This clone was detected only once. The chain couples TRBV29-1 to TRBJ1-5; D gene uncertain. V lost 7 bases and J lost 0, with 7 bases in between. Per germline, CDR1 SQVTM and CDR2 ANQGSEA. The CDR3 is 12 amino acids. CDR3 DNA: TGCAGCGCCAAAGATAGCAATCAGCCCCAGCATTTT. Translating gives CSAKDSNQPQHF.

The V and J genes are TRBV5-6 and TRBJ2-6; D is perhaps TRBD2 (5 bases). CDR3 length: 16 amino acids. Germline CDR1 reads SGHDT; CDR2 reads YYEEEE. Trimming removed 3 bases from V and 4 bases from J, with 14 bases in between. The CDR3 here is CASSSLERAGANVLTF. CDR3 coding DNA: TGTGCCAGCAGCTCCCTCGAGAGGGCCGGGGCCAACGTCCTGACTTTC.

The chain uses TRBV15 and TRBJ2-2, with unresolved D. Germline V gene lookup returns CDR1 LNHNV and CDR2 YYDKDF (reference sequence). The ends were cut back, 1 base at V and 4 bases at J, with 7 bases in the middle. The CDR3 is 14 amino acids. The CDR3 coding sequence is TGTGCCACCAGCAGAGTGGTGGGCACCGGGGAGCTGTTTTTT. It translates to CATSRVVGTGELFF.

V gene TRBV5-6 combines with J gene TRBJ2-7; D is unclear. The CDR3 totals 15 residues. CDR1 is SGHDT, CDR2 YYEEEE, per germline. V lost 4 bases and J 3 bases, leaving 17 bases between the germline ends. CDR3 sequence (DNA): TGTGCCAGCAGCCCCCTAGACGGCAGAGACTACGAGCAGTACTTC. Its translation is CASSPLDGRDYEQYF. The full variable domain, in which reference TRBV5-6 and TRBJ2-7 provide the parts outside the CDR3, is DAGVTQSPTHLIKTRGQQVTLRCSPKSGHDTVSWYQQALGQGPQFIFQYYEEEERQRGNFPDRFSGHQFPNYSSELNVNALLLGDSALYLCASSPLDGRDYEQYFGPGTRLTVT.

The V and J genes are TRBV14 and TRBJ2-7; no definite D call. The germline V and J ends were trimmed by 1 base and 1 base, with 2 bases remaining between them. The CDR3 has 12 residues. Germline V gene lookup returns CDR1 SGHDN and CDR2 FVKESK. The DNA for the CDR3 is TGTGCCAGCAGCCAAGGGTCCTACGAGCAGTACTTC. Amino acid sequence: CASSQGSYEQYF.

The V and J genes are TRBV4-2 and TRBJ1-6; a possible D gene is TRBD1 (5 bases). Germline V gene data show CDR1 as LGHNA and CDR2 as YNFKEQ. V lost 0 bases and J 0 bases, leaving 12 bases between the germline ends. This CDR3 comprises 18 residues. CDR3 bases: TGTGCCAGCAGCCAAGATAGAGGGGCGAGCTCCTATAATTCACCCCTCCACTTT. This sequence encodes CASSQDRGASSYNSPLHF.

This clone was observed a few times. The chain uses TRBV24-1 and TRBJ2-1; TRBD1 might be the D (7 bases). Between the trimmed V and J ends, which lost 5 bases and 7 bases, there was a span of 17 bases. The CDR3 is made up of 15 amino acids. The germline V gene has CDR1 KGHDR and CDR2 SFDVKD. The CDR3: CATSAGDSAGNEQFF. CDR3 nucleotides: TGTGCCACCAGTGCCGGGGACAGCGCGGGAAATGAGCAGTTCTTC.

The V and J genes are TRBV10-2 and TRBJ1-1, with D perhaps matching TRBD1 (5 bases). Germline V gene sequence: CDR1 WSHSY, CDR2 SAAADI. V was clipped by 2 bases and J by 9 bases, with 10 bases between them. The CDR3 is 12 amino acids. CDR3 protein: CASSEHDRQAFF. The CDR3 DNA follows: TGCGCCAGCAGTGAGCATGACAGACAAGCTTTCTTT.

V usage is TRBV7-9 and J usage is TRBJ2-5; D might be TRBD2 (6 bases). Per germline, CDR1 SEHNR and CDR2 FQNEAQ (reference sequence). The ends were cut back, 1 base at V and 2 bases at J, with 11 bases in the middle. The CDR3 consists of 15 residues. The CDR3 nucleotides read TGTGCCAGCAGCTTAGGGGTCCGGGAGCAAGAGACCCAGTACTTC. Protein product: CASSLGVREQETQYF.